The table lists the clone carrying this T cell receptor beta chain with a count of one. How the authors handled the data: How many nucleated cells were present was estimated from reference gene primer amplification. This table comes from immunoSEQ multiplex PCR, and its TCRdb copy is limited to in-frame clones, with some not included. V and J calls and clone size are as listed in that table; D and trimming were resolved from the DNA. The sample yields 97,000 or so clones, roughly four fifths seen once. This sample was taken from a study of blood T cell repertoires in COVID-19. Across the whole study: Collection of acute and convalescent COVID-19 samples took place in the United States, Italy and Spain. PBMCs, B-cell-depleted T cells, or T cells provided the cDNA or gDNA that made up the material.

The germline V gene encodes CDR1 KGHSH and CDR2 LQKENI. This CDR3 is 14 amino acids long. The trim removed 5 bases at V and 1 base at J, leaving 4 bases unmatched. Sample: peripheral blood. The V and J genes are TRBV18 and TRBJ2-5, with TRBD1 identical over 7 bases. This clonotype was sampled from a man aged 70 or older with acute or convalescent COVID-19. CDR3 sequence (DNA): TGTGCCAGCTCAGAGACAGGGCCCCAAGAGACCCAGTACTTC. It codes for CASSETGPQETQYF.